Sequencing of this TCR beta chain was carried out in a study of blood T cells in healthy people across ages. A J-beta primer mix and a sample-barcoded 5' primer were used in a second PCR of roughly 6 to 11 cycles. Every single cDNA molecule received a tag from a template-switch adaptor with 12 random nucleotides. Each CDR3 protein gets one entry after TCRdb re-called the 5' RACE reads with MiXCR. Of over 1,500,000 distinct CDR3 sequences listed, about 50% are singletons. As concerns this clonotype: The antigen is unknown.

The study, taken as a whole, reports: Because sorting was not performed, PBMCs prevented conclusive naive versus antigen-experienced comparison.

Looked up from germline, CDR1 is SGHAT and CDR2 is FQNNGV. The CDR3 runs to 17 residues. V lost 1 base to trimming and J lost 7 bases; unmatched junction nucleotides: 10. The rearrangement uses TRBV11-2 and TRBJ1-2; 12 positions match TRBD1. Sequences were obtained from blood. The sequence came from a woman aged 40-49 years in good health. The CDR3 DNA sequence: TGTGCCAGCAGCTTAGGTCCGGGACAGGGGGCAAGTGGTGGCTACACCTTC. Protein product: CASSLGPGQGASGGYTF.